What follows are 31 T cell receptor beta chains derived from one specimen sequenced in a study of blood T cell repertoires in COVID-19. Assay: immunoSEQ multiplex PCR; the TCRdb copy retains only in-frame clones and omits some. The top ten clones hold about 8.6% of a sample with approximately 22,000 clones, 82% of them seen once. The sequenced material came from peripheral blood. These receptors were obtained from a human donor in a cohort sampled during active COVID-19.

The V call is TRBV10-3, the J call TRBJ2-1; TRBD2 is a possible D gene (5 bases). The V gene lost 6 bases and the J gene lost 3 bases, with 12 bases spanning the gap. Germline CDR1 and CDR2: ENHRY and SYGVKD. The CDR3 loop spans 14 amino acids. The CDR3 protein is CAISRGGGYNEQFF. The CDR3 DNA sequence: TGTGCCATCAGCCGGGGTGGAGGCTACAATGAGCAGTTCTTC.

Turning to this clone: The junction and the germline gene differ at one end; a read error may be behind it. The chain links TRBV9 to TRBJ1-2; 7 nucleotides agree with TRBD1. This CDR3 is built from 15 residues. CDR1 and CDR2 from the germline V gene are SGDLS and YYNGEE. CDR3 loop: CASSGGQIELYDYTF. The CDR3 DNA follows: TGTGCCAGCAGCGGGGGACAGATAGAGTTATATGACTACACCTTC.

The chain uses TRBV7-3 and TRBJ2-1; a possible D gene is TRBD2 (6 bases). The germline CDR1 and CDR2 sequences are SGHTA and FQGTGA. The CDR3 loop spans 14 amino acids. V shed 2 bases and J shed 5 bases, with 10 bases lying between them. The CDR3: CASSLAGRHNEQFF. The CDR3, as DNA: TGTGCCAGCAGCTTAGCCGGGAGACACAATGAGCAGTTCTTC.

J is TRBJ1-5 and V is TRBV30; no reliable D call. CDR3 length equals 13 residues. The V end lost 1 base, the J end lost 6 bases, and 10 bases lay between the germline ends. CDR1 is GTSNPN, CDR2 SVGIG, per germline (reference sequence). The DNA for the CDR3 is TGTGCCTGGAGTGGCGGGGTGGTTCAGCCCCAGCATTTT. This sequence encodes CAWSGGVVQPQHF. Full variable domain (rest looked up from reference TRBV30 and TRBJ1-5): SQTIHQWPATLVQPVGSPLSLECTVEGTSNPNLYWYRQAAGRGLQLLFYSVGIGQISSEVPQNLSASRPQDRQFILSSKKLLLSDSGFYLCAWSGGVVQPQHFGDGTRLSIL.

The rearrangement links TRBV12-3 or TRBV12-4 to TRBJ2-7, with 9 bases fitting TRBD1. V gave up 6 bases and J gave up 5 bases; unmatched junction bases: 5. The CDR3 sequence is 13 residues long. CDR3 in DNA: TGTGCCAGCAGCCTAGGACAGGGGCACGAGCAGTACTTC. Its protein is CASSLGQGHEQYF.

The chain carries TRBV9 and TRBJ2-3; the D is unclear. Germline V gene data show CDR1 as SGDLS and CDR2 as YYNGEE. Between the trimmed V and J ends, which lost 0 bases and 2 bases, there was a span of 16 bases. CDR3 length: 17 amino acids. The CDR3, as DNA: TGTGCCAGCAGCGTAGCTACCCCTCTACCGTACACAGATACGCAGTATTTT. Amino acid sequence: CASSVATPLPYTDTQYF.

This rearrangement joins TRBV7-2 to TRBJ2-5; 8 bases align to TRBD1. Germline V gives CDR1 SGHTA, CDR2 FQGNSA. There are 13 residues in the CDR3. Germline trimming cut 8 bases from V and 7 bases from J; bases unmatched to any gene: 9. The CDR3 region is CASGAQGAGTQYF. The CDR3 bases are TGTGCCAGCGGCGCGCAGGGGGCTGGGACCCAGTACTTC.

This chain's CDR3 is CASSSRGSGANVLTF. The CDR3 DNA is TGTGCCAGCTCGTCCAGGGGGTCTGGGGCCAACGTCCTGACTTTC. The V gene is TRBV18, the J gene TRBJ2-6; 7 bases line up with TRBD1. J was trimmed by 1 base and V by 6 bases; bases with no gene match: 3. The V gene's germline CDR1 is KGHSH and CDR2 LQKENI. This CDR3 has 15 amino acids.

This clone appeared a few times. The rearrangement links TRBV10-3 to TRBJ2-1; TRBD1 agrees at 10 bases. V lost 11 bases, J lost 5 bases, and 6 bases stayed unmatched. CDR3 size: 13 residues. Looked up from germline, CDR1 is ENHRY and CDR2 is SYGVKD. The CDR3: CAARTGGNNEQFF. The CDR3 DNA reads TGTGCCGCCCGGACAGGGGGGAACAATGAGCAGTTCTTC.

The CDR3 loop reads CASSLDPTAIDGYTF. The CDR3 region has the DNA TGTGCCAGCAGCTTAGATCCGACAGCAATTGATGGCTACACCTTC. The J gene is TRBJ1-2, the V gene TRBV11-3; maybe TRBD1 (5 bases). CDR3 length equals 15 residues. Germline V gives CDR1 SGHNT, CDR2 YENEEA. V was trimmed by 0 bases and J by 6 bases, leaving 14 bases between them. Drawing the rest from reference TRBV11-3 and TRBJ1-2, the complete variable domain is EAGVVQSPRYKIIEKKQPVAFWCNPISGHNTLYWYLQNLGQGPELLIRYENEEAVDDSQLPKDRFSAERLKGVDSTLKIQPAELGDSAVYLCASSLDPTAIDGYTFGSGTRLTVV.

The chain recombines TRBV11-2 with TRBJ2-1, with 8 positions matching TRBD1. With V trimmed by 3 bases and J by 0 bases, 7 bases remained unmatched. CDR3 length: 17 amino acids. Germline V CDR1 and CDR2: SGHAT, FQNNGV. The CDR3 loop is CASSFPYDRGSYNEQFF. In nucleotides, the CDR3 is TGTGCCAGCAGCTTTCCCTATGACAGGGGCTCCTACAATGAGCAGTTCTTC.

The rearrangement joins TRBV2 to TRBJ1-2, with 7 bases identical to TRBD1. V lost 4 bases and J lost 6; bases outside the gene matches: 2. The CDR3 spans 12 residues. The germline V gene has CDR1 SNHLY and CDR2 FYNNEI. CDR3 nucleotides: TGTGCCAGCAGTGTTGACAGGGATGGCTACACCTTC. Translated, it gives CASSVDRDGYTF. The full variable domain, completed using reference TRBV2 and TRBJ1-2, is EPEVTQTPSHQVTQMGQEVILRCVPISNHLYFYWYRQILGQKVEFLVSFYNNEISEKSEIFDDQFSVERPDGSNFTLKIRSTKLEDSAMYFCASSVDRDGYTFGSGTRLTVV.

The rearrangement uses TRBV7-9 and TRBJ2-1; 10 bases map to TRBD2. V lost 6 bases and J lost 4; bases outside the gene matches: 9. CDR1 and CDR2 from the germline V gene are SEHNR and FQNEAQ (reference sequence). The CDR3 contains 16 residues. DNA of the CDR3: TGTGCCAGCAGTCCTCTGAGCGGGGGGGTTTACAATGAGCAGTTCTTC. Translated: CASSPLSGGVYNEQFF.

CDR3 coding DNA: TGTGCCAGCAGCCCTCTGGCGGGAAGCACAGATACGCAGTATTTT. As protein: CASSPLAGSTDTQYF. This chain links TRBV4-2 with TRBJ2-3, with a weak D call TRBD2 (6 bases). V shed 4 bases and J shed 0 bases, with 11 bases lying between them. The CDR3 has 15 residues. Germline V gene lookup returns CDR1 LGHNA and CDR2 YNFKEQ.

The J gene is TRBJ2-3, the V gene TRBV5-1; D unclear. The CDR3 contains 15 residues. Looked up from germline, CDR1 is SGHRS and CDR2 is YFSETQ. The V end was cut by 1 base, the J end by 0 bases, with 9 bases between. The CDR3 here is CASSLPGPSTDTQYF. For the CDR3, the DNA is TGCGCCAGCAGCTTGCCTGGGCCGAGCACAGATACGCAGTATTTT.

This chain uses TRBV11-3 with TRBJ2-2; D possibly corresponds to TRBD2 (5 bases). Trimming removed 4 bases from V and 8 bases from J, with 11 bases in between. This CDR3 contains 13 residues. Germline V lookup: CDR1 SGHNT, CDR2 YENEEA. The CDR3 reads CASSYEGGGELFF. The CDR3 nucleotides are TGTGCCAGCAGCTACGAGGGTGGTGGGGAGCTGTTTTTT.

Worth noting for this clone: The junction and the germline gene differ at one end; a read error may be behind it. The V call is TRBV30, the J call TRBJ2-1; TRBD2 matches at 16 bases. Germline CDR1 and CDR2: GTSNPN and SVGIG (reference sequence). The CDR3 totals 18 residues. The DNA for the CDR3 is TGTGCCGGGAGCGGGGGGGGACTAGCGGGAGGGCCGCACAATGAGCAGTTCTTC. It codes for CAGSGGGLAGGPHNEQFF.

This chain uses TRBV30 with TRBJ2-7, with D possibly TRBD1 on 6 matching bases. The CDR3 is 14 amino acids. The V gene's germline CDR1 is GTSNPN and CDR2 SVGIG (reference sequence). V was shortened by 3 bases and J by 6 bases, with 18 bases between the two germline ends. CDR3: CAWREGQHYVEQYF. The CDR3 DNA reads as TGTGCCTGGAGAGAAGGACAGCACTACGTCGAGCAGTACTTC.

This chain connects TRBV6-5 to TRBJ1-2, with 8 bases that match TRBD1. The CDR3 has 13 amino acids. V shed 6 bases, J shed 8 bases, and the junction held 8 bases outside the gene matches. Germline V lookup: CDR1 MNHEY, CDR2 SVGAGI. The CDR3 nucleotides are TGTGCCAGCAGGATGGGACAGGCCGGCGGCTACACCTTC. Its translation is CASRMGQAGGYTF.

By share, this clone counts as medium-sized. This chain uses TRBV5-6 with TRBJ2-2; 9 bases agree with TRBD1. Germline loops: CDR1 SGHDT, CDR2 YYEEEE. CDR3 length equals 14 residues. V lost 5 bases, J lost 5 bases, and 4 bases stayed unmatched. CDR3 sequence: CASRSGQGTGELFF. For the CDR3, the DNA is TGTGCCAGCAGATCCGGACAGGGGACCGGGGAGCTGTTTTTT.

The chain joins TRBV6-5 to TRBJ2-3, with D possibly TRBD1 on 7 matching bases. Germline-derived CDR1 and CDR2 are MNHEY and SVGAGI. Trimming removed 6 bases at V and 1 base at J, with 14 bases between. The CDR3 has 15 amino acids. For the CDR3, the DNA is TGTGCCAGCAGGGGGGGACAGATACGCACAGATACGCAGTATTTT. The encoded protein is CASRGGQIRTDTQYF.

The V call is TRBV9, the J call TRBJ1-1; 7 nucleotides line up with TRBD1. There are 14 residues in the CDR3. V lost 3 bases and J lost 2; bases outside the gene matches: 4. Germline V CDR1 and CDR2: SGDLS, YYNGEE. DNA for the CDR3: TGTGCCAGCAGCGCCCGGACAGGAAACACTGAAGCTTTCTTT. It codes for CASSARTGNTEAFF.

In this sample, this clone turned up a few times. CDR3 sequence reads: CAISELKVSGEQFF. CDR3 coding DNA: TGTGCCATCAGTGAACTGAAGGTTAGCGGTGAGCAGTTCTTC. The chain is built from TRBV10-3 and TRBJ2-1; a possible D gene is TRBD2 (6 bases). This CDR3 has 14 residues. The V end was cut by 3 bases, the J end by 9 bases, with 15 bases between. Germline CDR1 reads ENHRY; CDR2 reads SYGVKD.

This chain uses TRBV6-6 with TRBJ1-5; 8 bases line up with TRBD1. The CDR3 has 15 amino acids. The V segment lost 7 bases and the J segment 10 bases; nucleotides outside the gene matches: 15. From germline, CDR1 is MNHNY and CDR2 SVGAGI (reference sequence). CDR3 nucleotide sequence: TGTGCCAGCAACTTAATCGGACAGGGAGAATCCCCCCAGCATTTT. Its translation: CASNLIGQGESPQHF.

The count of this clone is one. DNA of the CDR3: TGTGCCAGTAGTACGTACGGGGGGAATTCTGGAAACACCATATATTTT. It encodes CASSTYGGNSGNTIYF. V gene TRBV19 combines with J gene TRBJ1-3, with D maybe TRBD1 (5 bases). CDR1 is LNHDA, CDR2 SQIVND, per germline (reference sequence). The CDR3 has 16 amino acids. V lost 4 bases and J lost 1, with 14 bases in between. Complete variable domain (other parts from reference TRBV19 and TRBJ1-3): DGGITQSPKYLFRKEGQNVTLSCEQNLNHDAMYWYRQDPGQGLRLIYYSQIVNDFQKGDIAEGYSVSREKKESFPLTVTSAQKNPTAFYLCASSTYGGNSGNTIYFGEGSWLTVV.

CDR3 bases: TGTGCCAGCAGCTTAGGGGGCCAGCGGGAGTACTTC. Translation gives CASSLGGQREYF. The chain couples TRBV11-2 to TRBJ2-7, with D tentatively TRBD2 (6 bases). CDR1 and CDR2 (germline): SGHAT, FQNNGV. There are 12 residues in the CDR3. V lost 1 base to trimming and J lost 11 bases, with 12 bases between them.

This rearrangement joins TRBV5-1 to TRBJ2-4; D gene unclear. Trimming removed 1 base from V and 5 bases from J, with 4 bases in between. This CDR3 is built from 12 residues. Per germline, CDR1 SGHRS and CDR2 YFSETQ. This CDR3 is CASSLTENIQYF. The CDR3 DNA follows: TGCGCCAGCAGCTTGACGGAAAACATTCAGTACTTC.

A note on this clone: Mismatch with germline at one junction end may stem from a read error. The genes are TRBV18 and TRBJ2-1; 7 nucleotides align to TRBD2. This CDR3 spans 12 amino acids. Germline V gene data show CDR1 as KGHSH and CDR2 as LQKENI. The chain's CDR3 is CASSQGGTIYLF. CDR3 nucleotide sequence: TGTGCCAGCTCGCAGGGAGGGACTATTTACCTCTTC.

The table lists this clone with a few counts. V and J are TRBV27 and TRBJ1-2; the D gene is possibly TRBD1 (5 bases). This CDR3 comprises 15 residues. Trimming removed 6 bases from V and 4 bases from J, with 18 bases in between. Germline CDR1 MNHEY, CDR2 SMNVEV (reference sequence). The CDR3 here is CASSRLRDSPYGYTF. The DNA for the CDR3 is TGTGCCAGCAGCCGACTCCGCGACAGTCCCTATGGCTACACCTTC.

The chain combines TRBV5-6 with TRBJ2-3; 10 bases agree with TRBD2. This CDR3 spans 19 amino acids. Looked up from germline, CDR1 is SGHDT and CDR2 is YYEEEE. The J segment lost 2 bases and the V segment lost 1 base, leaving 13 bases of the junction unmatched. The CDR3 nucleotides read TGTGCCAGCAGCTTGTCGGGTAGCGGGGGGCTCATCCCCACAGATACGCAGTATTTT. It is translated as CASSLSGSGGLIPTDTQYF.

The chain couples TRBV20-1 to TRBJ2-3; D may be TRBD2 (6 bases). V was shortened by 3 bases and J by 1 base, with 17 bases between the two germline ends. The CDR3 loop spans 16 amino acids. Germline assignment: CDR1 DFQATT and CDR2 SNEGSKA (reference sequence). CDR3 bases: TGCAGTGCTAGTATCGGACTACCCGGGGGCACAGATACGCAGTATTTT. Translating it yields CSASIGLPGGTDTQYF.